This TCR beta chain was sequenced during a study of T cell clonality in common variable immunodeficiency (dated by TCRdb to about 2015). General conclusions and limits of the study: According to the authors, finding the cause of the higher clonality in CVID would require sequencing the repertoires of T cell subpopulations. CVID subjects shared fewer TCRbeta clones with each other than healthy controls did (p < 0.0001). Despite equal DNA input, controls averaged roughly 80,000 unique sequences per sample versus roughly 32,000 in CVID samples. TCRbeta clonality was higher in CVID subjects than in healthy controls (t-test p = 0.018), and the increase was most characteristic of about a third of subjects. CVID TCRbeta sequences reportedly showed fewer deletions and N-nucleotide insertions and lacked highly modified clones with 13 or more V deletions. Correlations of repertoire features with clinical complications were constrained by heterogeneity among patients within the CVID cohort.

Ends trimmed: V by 1 base, J by 2 bases; bases unmatched to a gene: 1. From the cysteine through the phenylalanine, the CDR3 covers 14 amino acids. Of the CDR3's DNA, 33 bases were read; they are in frame from base 1. Sequences SEHNR (CDR1) and FQNEAQ (CDR2) are obtained from the germline V gene (reference sequence). This clone has a handful of counts. Its antigen is unknown. The read gets to within 3 residues of the CDR3 end, and the germline J gene fills in the rest. Predominantly Caucasian heritage was noted among both the CVID patients and the healthy controls. From each donor, about 5 to 8.5 ml of heparinized peripheral whole blood was collected. Genomic DNA from adults with common variable immune deficiency (CVID) and from healthy adult controls was used for sequencing of TCRbeta CDR3 repertoires. A total of some 22 healthy adult volunteers (about 12 female and approximately 10 male; age range roughly 20 to 66 years, mean age about 31) were included in the control group. Diluted blood was density-centrifuged over Hypaque 1077 or Ficoll-Paque to isolate peripheral blood mononuclear cells. Genomic DNA was obtained from unsorted mononuclear cells using either Qiagen column purification or a centrifugation-based method.

Equivalent amounts of genomic DNA from CVID and control samples were used as sequencing input. For every sample, a 60 bp segment covering the rearranged TCRbeta CDR3 region was amplified and then sequenced. The immunoSEQ assay, a bias-corrected multiplex PCR combined with high-throughput sequencing, was used for TCRbeta amplification. Under the source paper's analysis protocol: Every unique nucleotide sequence was considered a clone and was annotated with V, D and J genes, copy number and frequency. Sequences were labeled productive if in frame, and non-productive if out of frame or containing stop codons. Clonality was calculated from Shannon's entropy as previously described. The predicted amino acid sequences of productive clones were used to derive mean CDR3 Kyte-Doolittle hydropathy. The R hclust function was used to hierarchically cluster scaled V gene usage with Manhattan distance and complete linkage. Sharing of clones by CDR3 amino acid sequence was evaluated by resampling 12 repertoires per group over 100 rounds. The repertoires were searched for around 65 published EBV-specific and 245 published CMV-specific TCRbeta sequences. A couple of CVID samples that yielded fewer than 10,000 sequences were excluded from the analysis, so roughly 40 CVID repertoires were retained. In TCRdb, the immuneACCESS table is reduced to in-frame sequences with V and J assigned. These tables do not hold every clone; where another copy was compared, an unresolved V gene accounts for under half, and the others remain unexplained. V and J calls and clone size are copied from that table; D and trimming were computed from the DNA. The sample counts some 45,000 clones, each observed more than once. Roughly 6.2% of the sample lies in the top ten.

The sequence was collected from a person aged 18 to 75 in good health. The specimen sequenced was peripheral blood mononuclear cells. This sequence uses TRBV7-9 and TRBJ2-7, and 8 junctional nucleotides match TRBD2. The CDR3 DNA, read in part, is TGTGCCAGCAGCTTAGGGGGACTAGCCTACGAG. Translated, this is CASSLGGLAYE. The whole CDR3 reads CASSLGGLAYEQYF.